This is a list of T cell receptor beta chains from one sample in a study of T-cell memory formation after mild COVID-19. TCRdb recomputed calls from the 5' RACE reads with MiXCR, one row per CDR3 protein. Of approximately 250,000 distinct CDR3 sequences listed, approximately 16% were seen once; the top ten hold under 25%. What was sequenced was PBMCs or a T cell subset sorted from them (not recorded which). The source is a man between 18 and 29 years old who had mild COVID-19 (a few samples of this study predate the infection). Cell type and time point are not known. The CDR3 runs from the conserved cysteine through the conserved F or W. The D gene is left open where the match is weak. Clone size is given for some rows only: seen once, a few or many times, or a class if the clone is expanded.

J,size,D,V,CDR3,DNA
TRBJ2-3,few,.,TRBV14,CASSLMNRHTDTQYF,TGTGCCAGCAGCCTCATGAACAGGCACACAGATACGCAGTATTTT
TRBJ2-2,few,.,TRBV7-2,CASSPMGGGHTGELFF,TGTGCCAGCAGCCCGATGGGTGGGGGCCACACCGGGGAGCTGTTTTTT
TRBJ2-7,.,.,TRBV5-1,CASSAMGRIYEQYF,TGCGCCAGCAGCGCGATGGGACGGATCTACGAGCAGTACTTC
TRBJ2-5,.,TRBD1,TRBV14,CASSHAWGQGDGTQYF,TGTGCCAGCAGCCACGCCTGGGGACAGGGAGACGGGACCCAGTACTTC
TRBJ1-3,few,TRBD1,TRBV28,CASSLGQGDTIYF,TGTGCCAGCAGTCTTGGACAGGGAGACACCATATATTTT
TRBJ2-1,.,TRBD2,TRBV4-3,CASSQDLTGGGYNEQFF,TGCGCCAGCAGCCAAGATCTTACCGGCGGGGGATACAATGAGCAGTTCTTC
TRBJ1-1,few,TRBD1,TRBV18,CASSQGQKETEAFF,TGTGCCAGCTCACAGGGACAGAAAGAAACTGAAGCTTTCTTT
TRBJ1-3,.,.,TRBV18,CASSPAGAGNTIYF,TGTGCCAGCTCACCGGCCGGGGCTGGAAACACCATATATTTT
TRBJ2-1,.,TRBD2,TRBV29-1,CSVGRLAIGGNNEQFF,TGCAGCGTCGGCAGACTAGCGATAGGCGGGAACAATGAGCAGTTCTTC
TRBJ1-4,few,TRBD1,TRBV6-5,CASTGTGGFRHSEKLFF,TGTGCCAGCACCGGGACAGGGGGCTTTCGGCACTCTGAAAAACTGTTTTTT
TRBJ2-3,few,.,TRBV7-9,CASSFVLSTDTQYF,TGTGCCAGCAGCTTTGTGTTAAGCACAGATACGCAGTATTTT
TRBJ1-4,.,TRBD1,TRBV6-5,CASSYSAGGQNEKLFF,TGTGCCAGCAGTTACTCGGCAGGGGGGCAGAATGAAAAACTGTTTTTT
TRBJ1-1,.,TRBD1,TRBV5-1,CASKGQVNTEAFF,TGCGCCAGCAAAGGACAGGTGAACACTGAAGCTTTCTTT
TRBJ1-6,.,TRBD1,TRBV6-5,CASSYRDSRFPDSPLHF,TGTGCCAGCAGTTACAGGGACAGTCGTTTTCCGGATTCACCCCTCCACTTT
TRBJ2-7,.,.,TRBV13,CASSPDGSSYEQYF,TGTGCCAGCAGCCCCGACGGAAGCTCCTACGAGCAGTACTTC
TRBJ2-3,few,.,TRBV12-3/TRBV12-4,CASMTDTQYF,TGTGCCAGCATGACAGATACGCAGTATTTT
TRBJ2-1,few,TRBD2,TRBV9,CASSVNGGAYNEQFF,TGTGCCAGCAGCGTAAACGGGGGGGCCTACAATGAGCAGTTCTTC
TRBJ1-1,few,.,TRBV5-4,CASSLTGSLFLPEAFF,TGTGCCAGCAGCTTGACCGGGAGTTTATTTTTGCCTGAAGCTTTCTTT
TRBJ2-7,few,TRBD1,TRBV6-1,CASSERDRGVNNEQYF,TGTGCCAGCAGTGAACGGGACAGGGGAGTTAATAACGAGCAGTACTTC
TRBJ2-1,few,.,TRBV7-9,CASSFPGREANEQFF,TGTGCCAGCAGCTTCCCGGGCAGGGAAGCGAATGAGCAGTTCTTC
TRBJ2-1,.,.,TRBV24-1,CATSDPSNRGTNEQFF,TGTGCCACCAGTGACCCCTCTAATAGGGGGACCAATGAGCAGTTCTTC
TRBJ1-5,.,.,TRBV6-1,CASSEWGDQPQHF,TGTGCCAGCAGTGAGTGGGGAGATCAGCCCCAGCATTTT
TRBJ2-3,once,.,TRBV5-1,CASSVEDTQYF,TGCGCCAGCAGCGTGGAGGATACGCAGTATTTT
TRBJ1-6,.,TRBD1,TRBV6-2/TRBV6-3,CASSFGTGDLALHF,TGTGCCAGCAGCTTCGGGACAGGGGATTTGGCCCTCCACTTT
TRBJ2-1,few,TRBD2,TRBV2,CASSGGGASFSSYNEQFF,TGTGCCAGCAGTGGCGGGGGGGCCTCCTTTAGCTCCTACAATGAGCAGTTCTTC
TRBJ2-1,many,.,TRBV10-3,CAISEVRTASYNEQFF,TGTGCCATCAGTGAGGTCCGGACAGCTTCCTACAATGAGCAGTTCTTC
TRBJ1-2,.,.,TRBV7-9,CASSLADGGYTF,TGTGCCAGCAGCTTAGCGGATGGTGGCTACACCTTC
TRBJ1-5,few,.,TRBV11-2,CASSLVGASGNQPQHF,TGTGCCAGCAGCTTAGTTGGGGCTAGCGGCAATCAGCCCCAGCATTTT
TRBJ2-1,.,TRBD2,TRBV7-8,CASTLAGGVYNEQFF,TGTGCCAGCACGCTAGCGGGGGGGGTCTACAATGAGCAGTTCTTC
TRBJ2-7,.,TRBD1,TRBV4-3,CASSQAQGAYEQYF,TGCGCCAGCAGCCAAGCACAGGGGGCCTACGAGCAGTACTTC
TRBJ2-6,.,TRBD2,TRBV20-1,CSALASSSGANVLTF,TGCAGTGCACTAGCGTCGAGCTCTGGGGCCAACGTCCTGACTTTC
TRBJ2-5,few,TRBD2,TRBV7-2,CASSAGVGVFLQYF,TGTGCCAGCAGCGCGGGAGTAGGGGTGTTTCTTCAGTACTTC
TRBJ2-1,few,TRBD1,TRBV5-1,CASSLYRGYNEQFF,TGCGCCAGCAGCTTATACAGGGGGTACAATGAGCAGTTCTTC
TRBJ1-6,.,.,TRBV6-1,CASRVGYPLHF,TGTGCCAGCAGAGTAGGGTACCCCCTCCACTTT
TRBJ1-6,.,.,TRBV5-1,CASSALTTGSGSPLHF,TGCGCCAGCAGCGCCCTTACAACAGGGTCTGGTTCACCCCTCCACTTT
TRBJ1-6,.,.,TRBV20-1,CSARDPSKGINSPLHF,TGCAGTGCTAGAGACCCGTCGAAAGGGATTAATTCACCCCTCCACTTT
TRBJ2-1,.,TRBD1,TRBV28,CASSLAGTGDNEQFF,TGTGCCAGCAGTTTGGCCGGGACAGGGGACAATGAGCAGTTCTTC
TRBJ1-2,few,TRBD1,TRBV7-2,CASSLETGVYGYTF,TGTGCCAGCAGCTTAGAAACAGGGGTCTATGGCTACACCTTC
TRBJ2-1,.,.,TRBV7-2,CASRPDGNEQFF,TGTGCCAGCAGACCGGACGGCAATGAGCAGTTCTTC
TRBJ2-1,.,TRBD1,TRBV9,CASSFDTGTGGNEQFF,TGTGCCAGCAGCTTCGATACCGGGACAGGGGGCAATGAGCAGTTCTTC
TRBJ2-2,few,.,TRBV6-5,CASSSPPGAGGELFF,TGTGCCAGCAGTTCACCTCCCGGGGCGGGCGGGGAGCTGTTTTTT
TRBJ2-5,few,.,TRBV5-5,CASSLERAVETQYF,TGTGCCAGCAGCTTGGAACGCGCCGTAGAGACCCAGTACTTC
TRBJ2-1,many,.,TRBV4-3,CASSLDGTRPYNEQFF,TGCGCCAGCAGCCTAGACGGGACAAGACCCTACAATGAGCAGTTCTTC
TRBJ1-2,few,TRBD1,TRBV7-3,CASSSTGTGGVGYTF,TGTGCCAGCAGCTCAACCGGGACAGGGGGTGTTGGCTACACCTTC
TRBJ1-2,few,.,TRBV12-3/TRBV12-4,CASSFLGSYGYTF,TGTGCCAGCAGTTTCCTGGGGAGCTATGGCTACACCTTC
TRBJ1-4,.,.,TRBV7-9,CASSYRENEKLFF,TGTGCCAGCAGCTATAGGGAGAATGAAAAACTGTTTTTT
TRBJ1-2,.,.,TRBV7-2,CASSLGRYGYTF,TGTGCCAGCAGCTTGGGCCGCTATGGCTACACCTTC
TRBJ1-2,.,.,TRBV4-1,CASSHSPRTVLNYGYTF,TGCGCCAGCAGCCACTCCCCCAGGACAGTACTTAACTATGGCTACACCTTC
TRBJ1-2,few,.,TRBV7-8,CASSLVRTSTYGYTF,TGTGCCAGCAGCTTAGTTAGGACGTCGACTTATGGCTACACCTTC
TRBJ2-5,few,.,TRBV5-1,CASSSAGSEETQYF,TGCGCCAGCAGCTCGGCCGGGAGCGAAGAGACCCAGTACTTC
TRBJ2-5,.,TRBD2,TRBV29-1,CSVVLAAGESETQYF,TGCAGCGTTGTACTAGCCGCGGGGGAAAGTGAGACCCAGTACTTC